The T cell receptor (beta chain) described here comes from a study of regulatory T cells in long-lasting Graves disease. Study observations and caveats: Persistent Graves' cases showed lower TCR diversity than newly diagnosed cases. Segments TRBV28, TRBJ1-2 and TRBJ2-5 showed preferential usage in persistent disease.

The sample's time point: newly diagnosed GD, antithyroid drugs for less than 3 months. Making the TCR library involved RNA that had been extracted from PBMCs. Nine milliliters of peripheral blood were taken and placed in EDTA tubes. Per the germline V gene, CDR1 is LNHDA and CDR2 is SQIVND (reference sequence). CDR3 size: 12 residues. V was trimmed by 3 bases and J by 7 bases, leaving 6 bases between them. Arm-PCR of CDR3 regions and iRepertoire HTBI primers were the basis on which TCR beta libraries were built. TCRdb ran MiXCR on the multiplex PCR reads and lists one entry per CDR3 protein. The profile shows some 220,000 distinct CDR3 sequences, around 19% of them singletons. This clonotype was detected a few times. What it binds is unknown. These records were also assigned to another study, of T cells in Graves' hyperthyroidism and ophthalmopathy. According to that study: For Graves' hyperthyroidism to be stable, ophthalmopathy could not progress within 18 months.

The rearrangement joins TRBV19 to TRBJ1-4; D call uncertain. The source of this sequence is a woman aged 25 to 39 with Graves disease. Sample: peripheral blood mononuclear cells (PBMCs), taken at new diagnosis, from a patient treated with antithyroid drugs. The CDR3 coding sequence is TGTGCCAGTAGTATGTGGGGTGAAAAACTGTTTTTT. It is translated as CASSMWGEKLFF. Combining the CDR3 with reference TRBV19 and TRBJ1-4 gives the whole variable domain DGGITQSPKYLFRKEGQNVTLSCEQNLNHDAMYWYRQDPGQGLRLIYYSQIVNDFQKGDIAEGYSVSREKKESFPLTVTSAQKNPTAFYLCASSMWGEKLFFGSGTQLSVL.